The clone carrying this T cell receptor beta chain was seen at least ten times. Hyperthyroidism counted as stable given no ophthalmopathy within 18 months of follow-up. The PBMCs were taken from around 9 ml of fresh peripheral blood. TCR beta CDR3 regions were amplified from RNA transcripts. First-round RT-PCR used HTBI primers; second-round multiplex PCR followed. One entry per CDR3 protein results from TCRdb running MiXCR on the multiplex PCR reads. The top ten clones hold roughly 3% of a sample with hundreds of thousands of distinct CDR3 sequences, under 25% of them seen once. This specimen comes from a study of Graves' ophthalmopathy and Graves' hyperthyroidism. The CDR3 runs 16 residues. Trimming left V 8 bases short and J 0 bases short, with 17 bases between. Germline CDR1 LNHDA, CDR2 SQIVND (reference sequence).

The chain carries TRBV19 and TRBJ1-5; D not resolved. Source material: peripheral blood. This TCR derives from a woman between 18 and 29 years old with stable Graves' hyperthyroidism. The chain's CDR3 is CASSRTPGDSNQPQHF. CDR3 bases: TGTGCCAGTTCTCGGACCCCGGGAGATAGCAATCAGCCCCAGCATTTT.